Sequencing of this T cell receptor beta chain was carried out in a study of shared clonotypes between healthy human individuals. The unsorted samples took about 90 million PBMCs to get genomic DNA. Measured with immunoSEQ multiplex PCR; TCRdb has only the in-frame clones, and not every one. The sample gives 450,000 to 600,000 clones, 79% of which show up once; about an eighth is in the top ten. The CDR3 consists of 12 residues. Trimming took 1 base from V and 10 from J, leaving 8 bases between them. The germline CDR1 and CDR2 sequences are LGHNA and YSLEER. The TCR comes from a woman aged 40 to 49 in good health. Some clones in this sample may be carry-over from other donors' samples. The chain carries TRBV4-3 and TRBJ2-1; D uncertain. Sample: PBMCs. The CDR3 nucleotides are TGCGCCAGCAGCCAAGGTGGCCAAGAGCAGTTCTTC. Amino acid sequence: CASSQGGQEQFF.